The clone carrying this T cell receptor (beta chain) was picked up one time. Its antigen remains unidentified. The data stem from a study of T cell repertoires in cytomegalovirus infection. Overall study context: HLA-B-restricted CMV epitopes that are well studied, plus recently identified HLA-C-restricted ones, were used by the study. Shared public TCR beta signatures pointed to both CMV infection and a matching HLA type. Study-wide findings and caveats: Cumulative public TCR beta family frequency identified CMV carriers with the relevant HLA. Predominance within the ex vivo response was attributable to HLA-C-restricted CMV-specific TCR beta clonotypes.

Each CDR3 protein is one row after TCRdb ran MiXCR on the reads. The sample lists fewer than 85,000 distinct CDR3 sequences, 40% to 50% seen once, with approximately 95% in the top ten. The V gene's germline CDR1 is MGHDK and CDR2 SYGVNS. V lost 0 bases and J lost 6, with 9 bases in between. CDR3 size: 14 residues. The material was CD8+ T cells from cultured PBMCs, obtained from culture after CMV antigen stimulation. The gene calls are TRBV25-1 and TRBJ2-1, with D tentatively TRBD1 or TRBD2 (5 bases each). This sequence originates from a human donor in good health (CMV status not recorded). Some clones in this sample may be carry-over from other donors' samples. For the CDR3, the DNA is TGTGCCAGCAGTGAATATGGGGGATCCAATGAGCAGTTCTTC. The encoded protein is CASSEYGGSNEQFF.